A single sample gave rise to the 29 T cell receptor beta chains below, sequenced in a study of shared clonotypes between healthy human individuals. Using immunoSEQ multiplex PCR, the repertoire was profiled, and TCRdb retains in-frame clones only, with some absent. The sample consists of about 2.3 million clones, under 95% of them appearing once. Input material: naive CD4+ T cells from PBMCs. The subset denotes: CD45RA+ positively selected. These TCRs come from a man aged 18 to 35 in good health. Some clones in this sample may be carry-over from other donors' samples.

The gene calls are TRBV29-1 and TRBJ2-5; perhaps TRBD2 as D (5 bases). Germline lookup yields CDR1 SQVTM and CDR2 ANQGSEA. The CDR3 runs to 13 residues. Trimming took off 7 bases at V and 4 bases at J, with 16 bases between the two ends. The CDR3 nucleotides are TGCAGCGCAACTCAAGTAGAGGGAGAGACCCAGTACTTC. It codes for CSATQVEGETQYF.

V is TRBV4-2 and J is TRBJ2-5, with unresolved D. There are 14 residues in the CDR3. V dropped 2 bases and J dropped 1 base, with 8 bases sitting between them. The germline V gene encodes CDR1 LGHNA and CDR2 YNFKEQ. Here the CDR3 reads CASSQFTTQETQYF. In DNA, the CDR3 is TGTGCCAGCAGCCAATTTACTACCCAAGAGACCCAGTACTTC.

This clone occurred once. The chain uses TRBV30 and TRBJ2-2; D perhaps matches TRBD1 (5 bases). The CDR3 has 16 residues. Trimming pared 0 bases from V and 4 bases from J, leaving 15 bases between. CDR1 is GTSNPN, CDR2 SVGIG, per germline (reference sequence). The CDR3 DNA reads TGTGCCTGGAGTGTCAGGGTAGTTCAAGCCACCGGGGAGCTGTTTTTT. This translates into CAWSVRVVQATGELFF.

This chain uses TRBV10-1 with TRBJ2-2, with D tentatively TRBD2 (5 bases). CDR1 is WNHNN and CDR2 is SYGVQD in the germline V gene (reference sequence). This CDR3 comprises 15 residues. V lost 3 bases and J lost 6, with 14 bases in between. The CDR3 is CASSEGRSSSGELFF. In nucleotides, the CDR3 is TGCGCCAGCAGTGAAGGGAGATCGTCGTCCGGGGAGCTGTTTTTT.

V usage is TRBV19 and J usage is TRBJ1-3; D uncertain. This CDR3 has 14 residues. The germline CDR1 and CDR2 sequences are LNHDA and SQIVND (reference sequence). Trimming took off 7 bases at V and 0 bases at J, with 10 bases between the two ends. The CDR3 is CASKDGGSGNTIYF. CDR3 in DNA: TGTGCCAGTAAGGACGGCGGCTCTGGAAACACCATATATTTT.

V and J are TRBV5-1 and TRBJ2-3; D is uncertain. The CDR3 has 11 amino acids. V was shortened by 5 bases and J by 5 bases, with 6 bases between the two germline ends. CDR1 SGHRS and CDR2 YFSETQ come from the germline V gene. The CDR3 reads CASRDVDTQYF. Written as DNA, the CDR3 is TGCGCCAGCAGGGATGTAGATACGCAGTATTTT.

Points on this clone: This sample includes further DNA sequences coding for the same CDR3. The chain recombines TRBV11-2 with TRBJ2-3, with TRBD2 identical over 7 bases. V trimming: 0 bases; J trimming: 1 base; junction bases outside the gene matches: 4. Germline CDR1 is SGHAT and CDR2 is FQNNGV. The CDR3 has 16 amino acids. The CDR3 coding sequence is TGTGCCAGCAGCTTAGAAGGGCTAGCGGGCACAGATACGCAGTATTTT. Amino acids: CASSLEGLAGTDTQYF.

The gene calls are TRBV28 and TRBJ1-2, with D possibly matching TRBD1 (5 bases). The length of the CDR3 is 13 residues. Germline V gene sequence: CDR1 MDHEN, CDR2 SYDVKM. V lost 3 bases and J 7 bases, leaving 12 bases between the germline ends. The CDR3: CASSFRDPAGYTF. The CDR3 nucleotides are TGTGCCAGCAGTTTCAGGGACCCGGCTGGCTACACCTTC.

V and J are TRBV28 and TRBJ1-2; TRBD1 is a possible D gene (5 bases). This CDR3 is 14 amino acids long. Between the trimmed V and J ends, which lost 3 bases and 3 bases, there was a span of 11 bases. The germline CDR1 and CDR2 sequences are MDHEN and SYDVKM. The CDR3 DNA reads as TGTGCCAGCAGTTTGGGCAGGGAAGACTATGGCTACACCTTC. Its translation is CASSLGREDYGYTF.

The J gene is TRBJ2-3, the V gene TRBV5-1; TRBD2 matches at 12 bases. Germline lookup yields CDR1 SGHRS and CDR2 YFSETQ. This CDR3 region has 14 residues. J was trimmed by 6 bases and V by 5 bases; bases with no gene match: 4. The CDR3 DNA follows: TGCGCCAGCAGGCCCACTAGCGGGAGGGATACGCAGTATTTT. This translates into CASRPTSGRDTQYF.

The chain recombines TRBV5-1 with TRBJ2-7; 7 nucleotides align to TRBD2. This CDR3 has 15 residues. The V segment lost 0 bases and the J segment 6 bases; nucleotides outside the gene matches: 9. The germline CDR1 and CDR2 sequences are SGHRS and YFSETQ. CDR3 residues: CASSLDAAGEVEQYF. DNA of the CDR3: TGCGCCAGCAGCTTGGATGCGGCGGGAGAGGTCGAGCAGTACTTC.

A note on this clone: At one end, the junction sequence differs from germline, possibly due to a read error. This chain links TRBV5-4 with TRBJ2-1; D call uncertain. The CDR3 runs to 16 residues. Looked up from germline, CDR1 is SGHNT and CDR2 is YYREEE (reference sequence). CDR3 sequence: CASRLGGESSYNEQFF. The CDR3 nucleotides read TGTGCCAGCAGGTTGGGCGGCGAGAGCTCCTACAATGAGCAGTTCTTC.

This chain uses TRBV6-5 with TRBJ2-6; no clear D. CDR1 is MNHEY and CDR2 is SVGAGI in the germline V gene. Deletions cut 4 bases from V and 4 bases from J, with 14 bases between. This CDR3 has 16 amino acids. The CDR3 coding sequence is TGTGCCAGCAGTTCCCAGACAAGGGCCGGGGCCAACGTCCTGACTTTC. Translation: CASSSQTRAGANVLTF.

The V and J genes are TRBV28 and TRBJ1-5; no clear D gene. V lost 4 bases to trimming and J lost 2 bases, with 12 bases between them. Germline V gene data show CDR1 as MDHEN and CDR2 as SYDVKM. CDR3 size: 15 residues. DNA of the CDR3: TGTGCCAGCAGTTACGCCCTAAGGGGCAATCAGCCCCAGCATTTT. It encodes CASSYALRGNQPQHF. Full variable domain (rest looked up from reference TRBV28 and TRBJ1-5): DVKVTQSSRYLVKRTGEKVFLECVQDMDHENMFWYRQDPGLGLRLIYFSYDVKMKEKGDIPEGYSVSREKKERFSLILESASTNQTSMYLCASSYALRGNQPQHFGDGTRLSIL.

The CDR3 coding sequence is TGTGCCAGCAGCCAAGACAGTATACAGTACTTC. Amino acids: CASSQDSIQYF. The chain recombines TRBV6-5 with TRBJ2-7; D may be TRBD1 (5 bases). The germline CDR1 and CDR2 sequences are MNHEY and SVGAGI. The CDR3 extends over 11 amino acids. V shed 6 bases and J shed 10 bases, with 13 bases lying between them.

In regard to this clone: At the DNA level, this CDR3 is encoded by other sequences in the same sample as well. This chain links TRBV5-1 with TRBJ2-7; TRBD2 matches at 10 bases. Trimming cost V 4 bases and J 4 bases; bases outside gene matches: 8. Germline lookup yields CDR1 SGHRS and CDR2 YFSETQ. The CDR3 extends over 15 amino acids. The CDR3 nucleotides read TGCGCCAGCAGCCCGCTAGCGGGAGAAGGGTACGAGCAGTACTTC. This sequence encodes CASSPLAGEGYEQYF.

The CDR3 nucleotides read TGTGCCAGTAGTATCAGGGGGAGCACCGGGGAGCTGTTTTTT. It is translated as CASSIRGSTGELFF. The chain has TRBV19 and TRBJ2-2; 7 nucleotides match TRBD1. CDR3 size: 14 residues. Per the germline V gene, CDR1 is LNHDA and CDR2 is SQIVND (reference sequence). V was pared by 3 bases and J by 4 bases, with 2 bases of the junction left unmatched. The whole variable domain, remainder taken from reference TRBV19 and TRBJ2-2, is DGGITQSPKYLFRKEGQNVTLSCEQNLNHDAMYWYRQDPGQGLRLIYYSQIVNDFQKGDIAEGYSVSREKKESFPLTVTSAQKNPTAFYLCASSIRGSTGELFFGEGSRLTVL.

CDR3 sequence: CASSLETGDTGELFF. DNA of the CDR3: TGCGCCAGCAGCTTGGAGACAGGGGATACCGGGGAGCTGTTTTTT. The chain is built from TRBV5-1 and TRBJ2-2; 8 bases agree with TRBD1. The germline V gene encodes CDR1 SGHRS and CDR2 YFSETQ. This CDR3 spans 15 amino acids. The J segment lost 5 bases and the V segment lost 0 bases, leaving 3 bases of the junction unmatched.

V is TRBV25-1 and J is TRBJ1-4; the D gene is possibly TRBD1 (5 bases). V gave up 3 bases and J gave up 3 bases, with 11 bases separating them. There are 15 residues in the CDR3. Looked up from germline, CDR1 is MGHDK and CDR2 is SYGVNS. As DNA, the CDR3 is TGTGCCAGCAGTGATCCACGGGGGGCTAATGAAAAACTGTTTTTT. Translating it yields CASSDPRGANEKLFF.

J is TRBJ2-7 and V is TRBV4-3, with D possibly TRBD2 on 6 matching bases. The CDR3 is 16 residues long. Germline CDR1 LGHNA, CDR2 YSLEER. Trimming left V 0 bases short and J 2 bases short, with 14 bases between. For the CDR3, the DNA is TGCGCCAGCAGCCAAGAAAGACCGGGAGTGACCTACGAGCAGTACTTC. Amino acid sequence: CASSQERPGVTYEQYF.

This chain connects TRBV7-6 to TRBJ2-2; D gene ambiguous. Trimming cost V 6 bases and J 0 bases, with 11 bases left between them. There are 15 residues in the CDR3. Germline CDR1 and CDR2: SGHVS and FNYEAQ. The CDR3 sequence is CASSFKQPNTGELFF. In DNA, the CDR3 is TGTGCCAGCAGTTTTAAACAGCCGAACACCGGGGAGCTGTTTTTT.

This clone was seen just once. The chain uses TRBV28 and TRBJ1-5; D gene ambiguous. CDR1 MDHEN and CDR2 SYDVKM come from the germline V gene. This CDR3 has 12 residues. Between the trimmed V and J ends, which lost 2 bases and 9 bases, there was a span of 8 bases. This chain's CDR3 is CASSLQEPPQHF. The CDR3 DNA reads TGTGCCAGCAGTTTACAGGAGCCGCCCCAGCATTTT.

The V gene is TRBV6-1, the J gene TRBJ2-2; maybe TRBD1 (6 bases). Per germline, CDR1 MNHNS and CDR2 SASEGT. V was pared by 6 bases and J by 0 bases, with 8 bases between. The CDR3 is made up of 14 amino acids. CDR3 bases: TGTGCCAGCAGCGGGACAACGAACACCGGGGAGCTGTTTTTT. This gives the protein CASSGTTNTGELFF.

The chain couples TRBV7-2 to TRBJ2-7, with 7 bases identical to TRBD1. The germline gives CDR1 SGHTA, CDR2 FQGNSA. V dropped 5 bases and J dropped 0; count of bases not matched to a gene: 16. The CDR3 consists of 18 residues. DNA for the CDR3: TGTGCCAGCAGCCAGCAGCTGACGACAGGGAAAAGCTCCTACGAGCAGTACTTC. Protein product: CASSQQLTTGKSSYEQYF.

The chain is built from TRBV6-6 and TRBJ2-1; the D call may be TRBD1 or TRBD2 (5 bases each). V lost 0 bases and J lost 5, with 14 bases in between. Germline assignment: CDR1 MNHNY and CDR2 SVGAGI (reference sequence). The CDR3 is 16 residues long. This CDR3 is CASSYSGGLGDNEQFF. The CDR3 nucleotides are TGTGCCAGCAGTTACTCTGGGGGTCTCGGGGACAATGAGCAGTTCTTC.

J is TRBJ2-7 and V is TRBV2; 9 bases map to TRBD1. CDR1 is SNHLY, CDR2 FYNNEI, per germline. J lost 6 bases, V lost 4 bases, and 4 bases had no gene match. CDR3 length: 13 amino acids. The CDR3 loop reads CASSGDRAGEQYF. The CDR3 DNA is TGTGCCAGCAGTGGGGACAGGGCTGGCGAGCAGTACTTC.

The chain carries TRBV10-3 and TRBJ2-4; D is tentatively TRBD1 or TRBD2 (6 bases each). Germline lookup yields CDR1 ENHRY and CDR2 SYGVKD. With 2 bases removed from V and 4 bases from J, the gap between germline ends came to 9 bases. CDR3 size: 14 residues. CDR3 in amino acids: CAISEGGRKNIQYF. As DNA, the CDR3 is TGTGCCATCAGTGAGGGGGGGCGGAAAAACATTCAGTACTTC.

The rearrangement joins TRBV29-1 to TRBJ2-3; maybe TRBD2 (5 bases). The CDR3 is made up of 14 amino acids. Trimming stripped 4 bases from V and 2 bases from J, with 13 bases between. Germline V gives CDR1 SQVTM, CDR2 ANQGSEA. DNA of the CDR3: TGCAGCGTTGTCGTACGGGGATTCACAGATACGCAGTATTTT. It is translated as CSVVVRGFTDTQYF.

The chain recombines TRBV5-1 with TRBJ2-2, with TRBD1 matching 9 bases. There are 15 residues in the CDR3. Trimming cost V 4 bases and J 7 bases; bases outside gene matches: 8. CDR1 SGHRS and CDR2 YFSETQ come from the germline V gene. The CDR3 sequence is CASSVQGAQNGELFF. The DNA for the CDR3 is TGCGCCAGCAGCGTACAGGGGGCCCAGAACGGGGAGCTGTTTTTT.